The 27 T cell receptor beta chains presented below share a single source sample, sequenced in a study of T cells in Graves' hyperthyroidism and ophthalmopathy. Amplified regions were TCR beta CDR3 sequences from RNA transcripts. First-round RT-PCR of the TCR CDR3 relied on the HTBI primer set. Using its own MiXCR run on the multiplex PCR reads, TCRdb lists one record per CDR3 protein. The data contain a few hundred thousand distinct CDR3 sequences, around 15% of them singletons. Sequencing was done on a sample of blood. These receptors were taken from a woman in her 30s with Graves' ophthalmopathy.

This clonotype appeared many times. The rearrangement uses TRBV28 and TRBJ1-5; D is unresolved. Trimming pared 8 bases from V and 5 bases from J, leaving 13 bases between. The CDR3 length is 13 residues. Germline lookup yields CDR1 MDHEN and CDR2 SYDVKM. The CDR3 nucleotides read TGTGCCAGCCGGGAGACCGGGTATCAGCCCCAGCATTTT. This gives the protein CASRETGYQPQHF.

This clonotype turned up a few times. The rearrangement links TRBV20-1 to TRBJ1-4; the D is unclear. Germline CDR1 is DFQATT and CDR2 is SNEGSKA (reference sequence). The CDR3 totals 15 residues. V lost 6 bases, J lost 5 bases, and 19 bases lay in between. The CDR3 DNA reads TGCAGTGCCATGTCCTTTGGAGAAAGAAATGAAAAACTGTTTTTT. It encodes CSAMSFGERNEKLFF.

The rearrangement links TRBV27 to TRBJ2-7, with D possibly matching TRBD1 (6 bases). Trimming removed 0 bases at V and 4 bases at J, with 16 bases between. From germline, CDR1 is MNHEY and CDR2 SMNVEV (reference sequence). The CDR3 has 16 residues. The CDR3: CASSLSQGSYIYEQYF. CDR3 bases: TGTGCCAGCAGTTTATCACAGGGTTCCTACATATACGAGCAGTACTTC.

This clonotype was detected ten times or more. This sequence joins TRBV20-1 and TRBJ1-5; 9 nucleotides line up with TRBD1. The CDR3 has 14 residues. With 1 base clipped from V and 7 bases from J, the junction kept 5 bases outside the gene matches. CDR1 is DFQATT and CDR2 is SNEGSKA in the germline V gene (reference sequence). CDR3 in amino acids: CSARANRGHQPQHF. The DNA for the CDR3 is TGCAGTGCTAGAGCCAACAGGGGGCACCAGCCCCAGCATTTT.

For this clonotype: A read error may explain this, as a much larger clone is one base away. The chain recombines TRBV10-3 with TRBJ1-2; no clear D gene. Germline V lookup: CDR1 ENHRY, CDR2 SYGVKD. The CDR3 length is 14 residues. CDR3 nucleotides: TGTGCCATCAGTGAGTCACCCATGAACTATGGCTCCACCTTC. It yields the protein CAISESPMNYGSTF.

This clonotype came up many times. This sequence joins TRBV6-5 and TRBJ2-6, with D perhaps TRBD2 (5 bases). Germline V lookup: CDR1 MNHEY, CDR2 SVGAGI. The length of the CDR3 is 17 residues. Trimming removed 2 bases from V and 1 base from J, with 12 bases in between. CDR3 residues: CASSYKRRPSGANVLTF. For the CDR3, the DNA is TGTGCCAGCAGTTACAAGCGGCGTCCGTCTGGGGCCAACGTCCTGACTTTC.

This clonotype came up a few times. The chain employs TRBV6-1 and TRBJ1-5, with D maybe TRBD1 (5 bases). Between the trimmed V and J ends, which lost 11 bases and 9 bases, there was a span of 17 bases. Germline CDR1 is MNHNS and CDR2 is SASEGT. CDR3 length: 12 amino acids. CDR3 in DNA: TGTGCCGTGGCTGGGGGGTCGGGGCCCCAGCATTTT. It yields the protein CAVAGGSGPQHF.

The chain joins TRBV12-3 or TRBV12-4 to TRBJ1-3; 7 nucleotides match TRBD1. The V gene end was trimmed by 4 bases and the J gene end by 1 base; junction bases not matched to a gene: 4. This CDR3 has 15 amino acids. The CDR3 bases are TGTGCCAGCAGTTATCAACAGGGGTCTGGAAACACCATATATTTT. As protein: CASSYQQGSGNTIYF.

This clonotype was seen many times. The V call is TRBV30, the J call TRBJ1-5; D is uncertain. CDR3 length: 15 amino acids. Trimming pared 1 base from V and 0 bases from J, leaving 10 bases between. Germline-derived CDR1 and CDR2 are GTSNPN and SVGIG (reference sequence). The chain's CDR3 is CAWSEGSYSNQPQHF. The DNA of the CDR3 is TGTGCCTGGAGTGAGGGATCCTATAGCAATCAGCCCCAGCATTTT.

This clonotype has a count of ten or more. CDR3 sequence: CASSHGRGARETQYF. In DNA, the CDR3 is TGTGCCAGCAGTCATGGGCGGGGGGCTAGAGAGACCCAGTACTTC. The rearrangement links TRBV3-1 to TRBJ2-5; 8 bases match TRBD2. V trimming: 6 bases; J trimming: 4 bases; junction bases outside the gene matches: 10. The CDR3 covers 15 residues. CDR1 and CDR2 (germline): LGHDT, YNNKEL (reference sequence).

This clonotype has at least ten counts. The chain has TRBV27 and TRBJ1-2, with D perhaps matching TRBD1 (6 bases). The CDR3 spans 15 residues. Germline CDR1 is MNHEY and CDR2 is SMNVEV (reference sequence). V lost 5 bases to trimming and J lost 3 bases, with 16 bases between them. The CDR3: CASSPSRTAHYGYTF. The DNA of the CDR3 is TGTGCCAGCAGTCCCTCCCGGACAGCCCACTATGGCTACACCTTC.

This clonotype was seen repeatedly, ten times or more. The gene calls are TRBV4-2 and TRBJ2-7; 10 bases are a match to TRBD1. Germline assignment: CDR1 LGHNA and CDR2 YNFKEQ. V shed 0 bases, J shed 5 bases, and the junction held 4 bases outside the gene matches. This CDR3 contains 15 residues. CDR3 DNA: TGTGCCAGCAGCCAAGAAACCGGGACAGGGGACGAGCAGTACTTC. It is translated as CASSQETGTGDEQYF.

In this sample, this clonotype turned up many times. This chain connects TRBV7-2 to TRBJ2-3, with D unresolved. Germline V CDR1 and CDR2: SGHTA, FQGNSA. CDR3 size: 19 residues. The V gene lost 1 base and the J gene lost 2 bases, with 22 bases spanning the gap. CDR3 sequence (DNA): TGTGCCAGCAGCTTAGGCCTCGACGGAGCTAAACCCCACACAGATACGCAGTATTTT. Translation gives CASSLGLDGAKPHTDTQYF. Variable domain in full (rest from reference TRBV7-2 and TRBJ2-3): GAGVSQSPSNKVTEKGKDVELRCDPISGHTALYWYRQSLGQGLEFLIYFQGNSAPDKSGLPSDRFSAERTGGSVSTLTIQRTQQEDSAVYLCASSLGLDGAKPHTDTQYFGPGTRLTVL.

In its sample, this clonotype was seen many times. The chain joins TRBV9 to TRBJ2-7; 7 nucleotides align to TRBD1. Trimming took 2 bases from V and 4 from J; bases not matched to a gene: 6. Per the germline V gene, CDR1 is SGDLS and CDR2 is YYNGEE. The CDR3 is 14 amino acids. The CDR3 protein is CASSVRMGQYEQYF. CDR3 coding DNA: TGTGCCAGCAGCGTTCGAATGGGACAGTACGAGCAGTACTTC.

This clonotype was found a few times. In DNA, the CDR3 is TGTGCCAGCAGCCCCCAAGCAGACGGGGGCGAGCAGTACTTC. Translation gives CASSPQADGGEQYF. The gene calls are TRBV7-3 and TRBJ2-7; D possibly corresponds to TRBD2 (6 bases). With 5 bases removed from V and 6 bases from J, the gap between germline ends came to 17 bases. This CDR3 contains 14 residues. CDR1 is SGHTA and CDR2 is FQGTGA in the germline V gene.

This clonotype has a count of ten or more. The chain links TRBV6-2 or TRBV6-3 to TRBJ2-2; 15 nucleotides align to TRBD2. The junction had 7 bases not matched to a gene; V was cut back by 6 bases and J by 5 bases. Germline V lookup: CDR1 MNHEY, CDR2 SVGEGT. The CDR3 runs to 17 residues. The CDR3 DNA reads TGTGCCAGCAGCCGGACTAGCGGGGGGGCCAAAACCGGGGAGCTGTTTTTT. Amino acids: CASSRTSGGAKTGELFF.

In this sample, this clonotype turned up many times. The chain links TRBV5-1 to TRBJ2-1; 7 bases agree with TRBD1. Germline V gives CDR1 SGHRS, CDR2 YFSETQ. The CDR3 loop spans 16 amino acids. Unmatched junction bases numbered 11, after V lost 2 bases and J lost 6 bases. CDR3 DNA: TGCGCCAGCAGCTTCCTGAGACAGGGTGTTGGCAATGAGCAGTTCTTC. Translation gives CASSFLRQGVGNEQFF.

The sample holds many counts of this clonotype. The chain combines TRBV2 with TRBJ2-3; TRBD1 matches 8 bases. V was clipped by 3 bases and J by 1 base; unmatched bases: 6. CDR3 length: 16 amino acids. Germline lookup yields CDR1 SNHLY and CDR2 FYNNEI. CDR3 nucleotides: TGTGCCAGCAGTGAGCAGGGGGCGTTGGGCACAGATACGCAGTATTTT. It codes for CASSEQGALGTDTQYF.

This clonotype was observed many times. The V call is TRBV20-1, the J call TRBJ1-2; the match to TRBD1 covers 9 bases. The V segment lost 4 bases and the J segment 8 bases; nucleotides outside the gene matches: 8. Germline loops: CDR1 DFQATT, CDR2 SNEGSKA (reference sequence). This CDR3 comprises 13 residues. The CDR3 coding sequence is TGCAGTGCTAAAAACAGGGGGCTGGAAGGCTACACCTTC. Translation: CSAKNRGLEGYTF.

This clonotype was counted between two and nine times. This chain uses TRBV7-3 with TRBJ2-7; perhaps TRBD1 as D (5 bases). V was cut by 2 bases and J by 5 bases, with 13 bases left in between. The CDR3 totals 14 residues. Looked up from germline, CDR1 is SGHTA and CDR2 is FQGTGA. The CDR3 region has the DNA TGTGCCAGCAGCTTATATGCAGGGTCGCACGAGCAGTACTTC. Translation: CASSLYAGSHEQYF.

The V gene is TRBV28, the J gene TRBJ1-1, with D tentatively TRBD1 (5 bases). Trimming took off 7 bases at V and 2 bases at J, with 14 bases between the two ends. The CDR3 runs 14 residues. Looked up from germline, CDR1 is MDHEN and CDR2 is SYDVKM. CDR3 sequence (DNA): TGTGCCAGCACCAATCCGGGGGGTAACACTGAAGCTTTCTTT. Its protein is CASTNPGGNTEAFF.

This clonotype was detected ten times or more. The gene calls are TRBV5-8 and TRBJ2-1; 15 nucleotides match TRBD2. CDR3 size: 17 residues. Germline V lookup: CDR1 SGHTS, CDR2 YDEGEE. The ends lost 0 bases at V and 8 bases at J; junction bases unmatched: 6. CDR3 residues: CASSLVLGLAGGHEQFF. The CDR3 region has the DNA TGTGCCAGCAGCTTGGTACTCGGACTAGCGGGGGGGCATGAGCAGTTCTTC.

This clonotype was detected only a few times. The V gene is TRBV24-1, the J gene TRBJ2-3, with 9 bases aligning to TRBD1. Germline V gives CDR1 KGHDR, CDR2 SFDVKD. This CDR3 is built from 18 residues. J gave up 1 base and V 4 bases, and 11 bases lay outside the gene matches. Here the CDR3 reads CATSDPSPGQGGTDTQYF. The CDR3 DNA is TGTGCCACCAGTGACCCCTCCCCGGGACAGGGAGGCACAGATACGCAGTATTTT.

This clonotype was observed at least ten times. The CDR3 nucleotides are TGTGCTAGTGGTTCCCCGGGGGTGAGAAACATTCAGTACTTC. This encodes CASGSPGVRNIQYF. This chain connects TRBV12-5 to TRBJ2-4; possible D gene TRBD2, 6 bases. The CDR3 sequence is 14 residues long. Trimming removed 4 bases from V and 6 bases from J, with 13 bases in between. Germline values: CDR1 LGHNT, CDR2 FRNRAP.

This chain links TRBV12-3 or TRBV12-4 with TRBJ2-7; D is undetermined. This CDR3 region has 14 residues. V was trimmed by 0 bases and J by 2 bases, leaving 8 bases between them. The CDR3 loop is CASSLAPAAYEQYF. The CDR3 nucleotides are TGTGCCAGCAGTTTAGCGCCGGCCGCCTACGAGCAGTACTTC.

This clonotype has at least ten counts. The V gene is TRBV7-2, the J gene TRBJ2-7, with 12 bases fitting TRBD2. Germline V gives CDR1 SGHTA, CDR2 FQGNSA. Losses at the gene ends were 1 base for V and 2 bases for J; bases not matched to a gene: 3. The CDR3 covers 16 residues. CDR3 DNA sequence: TGTGCCAGCAGCTTAGGTTCTAGCGGGGGGGCCTACGAGCAGTACTTC. This gives the protein CASSLGSSGGAYEQYF.

The chain is built from TRBV5-4 and TRBJ1-6, with 8 bases fitting TRBD1. This CDR3 spans 15 amino acids. With V trimmed by 2 bases and J by 8 bases, 6 bases remained unmatched. From germline, CDR1 is SGHNT and CDR2 YYREEE (reference sequence). The chain's CDR3 is CASSLDRGGDSPLHF. The CDR3 coding sequence is TGTGCCAGCAGCTTAGACAGGGGAGGAGATTCACCCCTCCACTTT. The whole variable domain, filled in from reference TRBV5-4 and TRBJ1-6, reads ETGVTQSPTHLIKTRGQQVTLRCSSQSGHNTVSWYQQALGQGPQFIFQYYREEENGRGNFPPRFSGLQFPNYSSELNVNALELDDSALYLCASSLDRGGDSPLHFGNGTRLTVT.